The TCR beta chain under discussion was sequenced for a study of beta chain features in type 1 diabetes. Sequenced material consisted of expressed TCRB transcripts (all of the isolated RNA was reverse transcribed). Only in-frame clones appear in the TCRdb table, and some are missing; sequencing was by immunoSEQ multiplex PCR. The repertoire holds some 250,000 clones, with about 26% as singletons. This clone was seen only a few times. Its antigen is currently unknown. General observations from the study: Compared with healthy donors, patients appeared to share more similar naive, central memory and regulatory TCRB repertoires. For type 1 diabetes patients, VDJ junctions showed fewer insertions and more deletions. Although PCR might favor shorter templates, it would do so equally in patients and controls.

Sorting based on CD45RO/CCR7/CD25/CD127/CD95/CD27 separated CD4+ naive, central memory, regulatory and stem cell-like memory cells. This CDR3 comprises 17 residues. Trimming at V came to 0 bases and at J to 9 bases, leaving 11 bases not matched to a gene. The germline gives CDR1 LGHNA, CDR2 YSLEER. Sequencing was performed on central memory CD4+ T cells from blood. The sequence was obtained from a man younger than 45 in good health. This chain links TRBV4-3 with TRBJ2-1; 10 nucleotides line up with TRBD2. Here the CDR3 reads CASSQDPAGGIVGEQFF. The DNA for the CDR3 is TGCGCCAGCAGCCAAGATCCAGCGGGAGGGATTGTGGGTGAGCAGTTCTTC.